This is a list of T cell receptor beta chains from one sample in a study of T-cell memory formation after mild COVID-19. From the 5' RACE reads, TCRdb called clonotypes with MiXCR, one entry per CDR3 protein. The table has hundreds of thousands of distinct CDR3 sequences, under 15% seen once. The material sequenced was PBMCs or a T cell subset sorted from them (not recorded which). These receptors all stem from a man younger than 35 who had mild COVID-19 (a few samples of this study predate the infection). Cell type and time point are not known. The CDR3 runs from the conserved cysteine through the conserved F or W.

>TRBJ1-4|TRBV7-9
CASSSTGRVFF
>TRBJ2-2|TRBV6-5
CASSPLGWGNTGELFF
>TRBJ2-3|TRBV29-1
CSVEAGRTARDTQYF
>TRBJ2-1|TRBV14
CASSQDTAWYNEQFF
>TRBJ2-1|TRBV11-2
CASSLTGSEQFF
>TRBJ2-1|TRBV9
CASSVAGQGDNEQFF
>TRBJ1-2|TRBV19
CASSVDNYGYTF
>TRBJ1-6|TRBV3-1
CASSQQGLNSPLHF
>TRBJ1-2|TRBV6-1
CASSEHFKINYGYTF
>TRBJ1-1|TRBV5-5
CASSWLDSEAFF
>TRBJ1-5|TRBV7-8
CASSLVGQGALSNQPQHF
>TRBJ2-7|TRBV5-6
CASSLRTGMGEQYF
>TRBJ1-2|TRBV2
CASSLGSGGLYGYTF
>TRBJ1-1|TRBV3-1
CASSQDRGERFF
>TRBJ2-1|TRBV14
CASSQGRDWQFF
>TRBJ2-2|TRBV5-1
CASSLQELDLPGELFF
>TRBJ2-1|TRBV7-2
CASSFLAGSSYNEQFF
>TRBJ2-3|TRBV7-6
CASSLRDGTQYF
>TRBJ1-2|TRBV12-3/TRBV12-4
CASCWTGRGYTF
>TRBJ2-2|TRBV5-1
CAAGGQGGNTGELFF